This note documents a single TCR beta chain sequence. Its antigen is still unknown. Nothing much larger sits one base from this clone, and base qualities are not available. CDR1 and CDR2 were assigned from the germline V gene (reference sequence) as MNHEY and SMNVEV. The V and J ends are trimmed by 4 bases and 5 bases, leaving 19 bases between them. From the cysteine through the phenylalanine, the CDR3 covers 16 amino acids. Only the CDR3 DNA stays, 48 bases, in frame from base 1. This entry belongs to a study of T cell changes during pregnancy in multiple sclerosis (dated by TCRdb to between 2019 and 2020). Regarding the study in general: Changes in the T cell repertoire over the course of pregnancy were examined in this study in women with multiple sclerosis.

The method was the immunoSEQ multiplex PCR assay. TCRdb carries this immuneACCESS record with in-frame sequences only. Its versions omit some clonotypes, under half of them owing to an unresolved V gene in the studies checked, with the rest unexplained. The sample yields fewer than 85,000 clones; 92% were counted once. 1.5% to 2% of the sample lies in the top ten. Here the sequenced sample was peripheral blood, taken in the first trimester of pregnancy. Rearrangement joined TRBV27 to TRBJ2-3, with no confidently assigned D gene. The receptor was isolated from a female donor in good health, enrolled as a control in a pregnancy study. For the CDR3, the sequence is CASSSLVRGVEDTQYF. Here is the DNA: TGTGCCAGCAGTTCATTGGTTAGAGGAGTTGAAGATACGCAGTATTTT.